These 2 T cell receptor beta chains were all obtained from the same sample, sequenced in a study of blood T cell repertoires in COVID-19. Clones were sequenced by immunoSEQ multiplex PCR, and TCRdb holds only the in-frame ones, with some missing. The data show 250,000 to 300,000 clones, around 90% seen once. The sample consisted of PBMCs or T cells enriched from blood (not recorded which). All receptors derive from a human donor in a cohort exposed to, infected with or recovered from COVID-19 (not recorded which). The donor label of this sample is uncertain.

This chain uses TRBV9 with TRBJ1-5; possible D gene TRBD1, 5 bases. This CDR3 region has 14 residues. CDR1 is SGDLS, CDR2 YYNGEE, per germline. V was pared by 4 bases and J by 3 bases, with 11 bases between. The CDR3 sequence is CASSPPGYNQPQHF. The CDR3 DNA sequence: TGTGCCAGCAGCCCCCCAGGGTACAATCAGCCCCAGCATTTT.

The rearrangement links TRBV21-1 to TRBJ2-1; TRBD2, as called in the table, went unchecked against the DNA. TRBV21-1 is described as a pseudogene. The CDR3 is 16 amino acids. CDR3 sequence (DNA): TGTGCCAGCAGCAAACAAGGACTAGTGTTCCCTGGTGAGCAGTTCTTC. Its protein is CASSKQGLVFPGEQFF.